This record covers a single T cell receptor (beta chain). PCR involved 60 Vbeta and 13 Jbeta primers. Libraries were prepared by immunoSEQ multiplex PCR; TCRdb keeps only in-frame clonotypes and omits some of them. The data hold roughly 130,000 clones, with roughly 76% observed a single time. The sample comes from a study of cytomegalovirus exposure and HLA in healthy donors. The V and J ends lost 1 base and 2 bases, in that order; junction bases with no gene match: 5. CDR3 length equals 16 residues. The V gene's germline CDR1 is SGHNT and CDR2 YYREEE (reference sequence). Sequencing was performed on PBMCs. The chain has TRBV5-4 and TRBJ2-5, with 10 positions matching TRBD2. The TCR sequence derives from a woman in her thirties or forties in good health and CMV-seronegative. CDR3 nucleotide sequence: TGTGCCAGCAGCTTGTTAGCGGGGGGAAGACAAGAGACCCAGTACTTC. Its protein product is CASSLLAGGRQETQYF. Using reference TRBV5-4 and TRBJ2-5 for the parts outside the CDR3, the full variable domain is ETGVTQSPTHLIKTRGQQVTLRCSSQSGHNTVSWYQQALGQGPQFIFQYYREEENGRGNFPPRFSGLQFPNYSSELNVNALELDDSALYLCASSLLAGGRQETQYFGPGTRLLVL.